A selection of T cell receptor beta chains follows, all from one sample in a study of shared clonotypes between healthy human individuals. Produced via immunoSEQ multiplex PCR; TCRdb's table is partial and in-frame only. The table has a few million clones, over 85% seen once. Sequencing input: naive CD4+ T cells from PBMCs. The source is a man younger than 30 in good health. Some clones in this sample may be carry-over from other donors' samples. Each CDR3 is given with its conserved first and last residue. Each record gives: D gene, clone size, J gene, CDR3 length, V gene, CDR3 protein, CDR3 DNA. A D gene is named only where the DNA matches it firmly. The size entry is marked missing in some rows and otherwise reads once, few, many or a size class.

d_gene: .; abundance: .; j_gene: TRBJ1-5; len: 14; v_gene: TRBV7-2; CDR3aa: CASSEGSGNQPQHF; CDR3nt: TGTGCCAGCAGCGAGGGGTCAGGCAATCAGCCCCAGCATTTT
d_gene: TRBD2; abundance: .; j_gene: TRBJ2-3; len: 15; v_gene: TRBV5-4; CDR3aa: CASSSLAGGADTQYF; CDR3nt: TGTGCCAGCAGCTCATTAGCGGGAGGAGCTGATACGCAGTATTTT
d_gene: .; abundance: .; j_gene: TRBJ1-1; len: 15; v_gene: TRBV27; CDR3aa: CASSLSRETNTEAFF; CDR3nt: TGTGCCAGCAGTTTGTCGCGGGAAACAAACACTGAAGCTTTCTTT
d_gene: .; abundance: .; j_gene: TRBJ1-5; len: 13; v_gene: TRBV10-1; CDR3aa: CASTTHSNQPQHF; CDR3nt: TGCGCCAGCACCACACATAGCAATCAGCCCCAGCATTTT
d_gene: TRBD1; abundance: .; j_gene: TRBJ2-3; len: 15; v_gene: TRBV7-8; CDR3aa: CASSPDRGVTDTQYF; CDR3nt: TGTGCCAGCAGCCCTGACAGGGGGGTCACAGATACGCAGTATTTT
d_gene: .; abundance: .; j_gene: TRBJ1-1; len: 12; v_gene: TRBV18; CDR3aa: CASSPGLTEAFF; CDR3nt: TGTGCCAGCTCACCAGGGCTCACTGAAGCTTTCTTT
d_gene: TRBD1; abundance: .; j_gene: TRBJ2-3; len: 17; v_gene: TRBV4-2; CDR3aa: CASSQDRGQGATDTQYF; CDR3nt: TGTGCCAGCAGCCAAGATAGGGGCCAGGGGGCCACAGATACGCAGTATTTT
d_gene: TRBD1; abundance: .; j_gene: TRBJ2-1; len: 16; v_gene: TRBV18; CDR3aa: CASSPYRDRSYNEQFF; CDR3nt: TGTGCCAGCTCACCATACCGGGACAGATCCTACAATGAGCAGTTCTTC
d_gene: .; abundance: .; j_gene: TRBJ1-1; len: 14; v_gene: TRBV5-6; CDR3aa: CASSRGFGGTEAFF; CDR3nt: TGTGCCAGCAGCCGGGGCTTCGGGGGCACTGAAGCTTTCTTT
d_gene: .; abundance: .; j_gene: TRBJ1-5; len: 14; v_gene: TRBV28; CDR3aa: CASSLTSGHQPQHF; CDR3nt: TGTGCCAGCAGTTTAACCTCAGGGCATCAGCCCCAGCATTTT
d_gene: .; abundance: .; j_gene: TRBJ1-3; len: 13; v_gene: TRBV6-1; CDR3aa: CASSEAGGNTIYF; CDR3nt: TGTGCCAGCAGTGAGGCAGGGGGAAACACCATATATTTT
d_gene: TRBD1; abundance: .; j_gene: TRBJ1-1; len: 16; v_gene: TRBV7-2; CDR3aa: CASSGRDRVWGTEAFF; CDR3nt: TGTGCCAGCAGCGGCCGGGACAGGGTATGGGGCACTGAAGCTTTCTTT
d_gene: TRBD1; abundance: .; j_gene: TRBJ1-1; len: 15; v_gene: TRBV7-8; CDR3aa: CASSQRQGMNTEAFF; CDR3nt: TGTGCCAGCAGCCAGAGACAGGGGATGAACACTGAAGCTTTCTTT
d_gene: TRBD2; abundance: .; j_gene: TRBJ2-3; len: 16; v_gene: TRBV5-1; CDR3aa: CASSPPLAGVTDTQYF; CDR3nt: TGCGCCAGCAGCCCCCCCCTAGCGGGAGTTACAGATACGCAGTATTTT
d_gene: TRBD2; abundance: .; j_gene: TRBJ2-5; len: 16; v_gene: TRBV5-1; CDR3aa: CASTFRASGPQETQYF; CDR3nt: TGCGCCAGCACCTTTCGGGCTAGCGGGCCTCAAGAGACCCAGTACTTC
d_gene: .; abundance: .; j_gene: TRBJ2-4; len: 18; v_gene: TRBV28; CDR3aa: CASSLTGGTLVAKNIQYF; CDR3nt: TGTGCCAGCAGTTTAACGGGCGGGACATTGGTAGCCAAAAACATTCAGTACTTC
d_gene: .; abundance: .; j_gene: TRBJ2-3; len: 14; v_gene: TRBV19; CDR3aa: CASSIRVNTDTQYF; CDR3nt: TGTGCCAGTAGTATCAGGGTAAACACAGATACGCAGTATTTT
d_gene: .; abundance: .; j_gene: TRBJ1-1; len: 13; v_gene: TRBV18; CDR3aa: CASSLGADTEAFF; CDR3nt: TGTGCCAGCTCGTTGGGGGCTGACACTGAAGCTTTCTTT
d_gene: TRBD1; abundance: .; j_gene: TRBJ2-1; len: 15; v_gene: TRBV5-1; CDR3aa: CASSLADRNYNEQFF; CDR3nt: TGCGCCAGCAGCTTAGCGGACAGGAACTACAATGAGCAGTTCTTC
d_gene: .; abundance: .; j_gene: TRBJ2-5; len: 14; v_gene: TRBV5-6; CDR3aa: CASSLQAGGETQYF; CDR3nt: TGTGCCAGCAGCTTACAAGCAGGAGGGGAGACCCAGTACTTC
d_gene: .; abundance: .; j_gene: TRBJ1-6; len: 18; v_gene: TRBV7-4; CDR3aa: CASSFNIPAGGHNSPLHF; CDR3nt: TGTGCCAGCAGCTTCAACATACCCGCGGGCGGTCATAATTCACCCCTCCACTTT
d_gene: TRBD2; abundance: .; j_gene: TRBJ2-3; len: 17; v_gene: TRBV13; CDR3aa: CASSLSLAGMSTDTQYF; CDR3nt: TGTGCCAGCAGCTTGAGTCTAGCGGGAATGAGCACAGATACGCAGTATTTT
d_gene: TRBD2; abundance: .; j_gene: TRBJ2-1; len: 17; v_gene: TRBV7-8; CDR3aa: CASSFRTSGSPNNEQFF; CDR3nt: TGTGCCAGCAGCTTTAGGACTAGCGGGTCTCCAAACAATGAGCAGTTCTTC
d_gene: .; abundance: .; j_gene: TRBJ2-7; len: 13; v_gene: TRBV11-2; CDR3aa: CASSSTAPQEQYF; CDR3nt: TGTGCCAGCAGCTCCACCGCCCCTCAAGAGCAGTACTTC
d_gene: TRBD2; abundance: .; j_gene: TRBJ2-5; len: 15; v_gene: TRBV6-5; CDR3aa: CASRYGLAVDETQYF; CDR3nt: TGTGCCAGCAGATACGGACTAGCGGTGGACGAGACCCAGTACTTC
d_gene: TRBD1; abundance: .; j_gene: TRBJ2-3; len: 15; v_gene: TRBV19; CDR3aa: CASSIRTGVTDTQYF; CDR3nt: TGTGCCAGTAGTATTCGGACAGGAGTCACAGATACGCAGTATTTT
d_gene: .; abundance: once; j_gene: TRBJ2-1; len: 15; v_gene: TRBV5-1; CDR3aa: CASRTGGSSYNEQFF; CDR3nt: TGCGCCAGCAGAACGGGTGGGAGCTCCTACAATGAGCAGTTCTTC
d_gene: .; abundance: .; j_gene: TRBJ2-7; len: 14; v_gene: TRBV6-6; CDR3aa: CASSLLRQGDEQYF; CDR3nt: TGTGCCAGCAGCTTGTTGAGGCAGGGCGACGAGCAGTACTTC
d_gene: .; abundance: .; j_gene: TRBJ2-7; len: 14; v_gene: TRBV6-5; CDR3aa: CASSYNRGAGEQYF; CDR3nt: TGTGCCAGCAGTTACAATCGGGGGGCGGGAGAGCAGTACTTC
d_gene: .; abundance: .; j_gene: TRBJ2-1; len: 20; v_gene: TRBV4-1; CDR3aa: CASSQDRLVGGNPSYNEQFF; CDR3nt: TGCGCCAGCAGCCAAGATAGGCTCGTCGGGGGCAACCCCTCCTACAATGAGCAGTTCTTC
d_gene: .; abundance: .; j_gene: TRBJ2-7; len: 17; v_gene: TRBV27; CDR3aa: CASSPLAGLPPTIPQYF; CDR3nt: TGTGCCAGCAGTCCTTTGGCGGGGCTACCCCCTACGATCCCACAGTACTTC
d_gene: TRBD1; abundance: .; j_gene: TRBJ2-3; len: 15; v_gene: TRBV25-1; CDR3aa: CASSEWTGAGDTQYF; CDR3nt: TGTGCCAGCAGTGAGTGGACAGGGGCTGGAGATACGCAGTATTTT
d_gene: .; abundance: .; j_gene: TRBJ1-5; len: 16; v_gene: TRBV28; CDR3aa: CASSLYDPKVHQPQHF; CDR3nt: TGTGCCAGCAGTTTATACGACCCTAAGGTCCATCAGCCCCAGCATTTT
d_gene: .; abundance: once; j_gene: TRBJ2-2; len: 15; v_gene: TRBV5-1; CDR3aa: CASSLIFGGPGELFF; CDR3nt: TGCGCCAGCAGCTTGATCTTTGGGGGCCCCGGGGAGCTGTTTTTT
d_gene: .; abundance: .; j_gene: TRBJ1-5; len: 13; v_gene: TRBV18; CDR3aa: CASATQERQPQHF; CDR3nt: TGTGCCAGCGCCACCCAGGAACGCCAGCCCCAGCATTTT
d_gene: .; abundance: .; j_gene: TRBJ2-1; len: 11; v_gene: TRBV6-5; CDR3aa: CASSSGGVKFF; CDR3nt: TGTGCCAGCAGTTCCGGCGGAGTTAAGTTCTTC
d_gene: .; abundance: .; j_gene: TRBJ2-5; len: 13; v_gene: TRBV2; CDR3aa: CASSEALRGSQYF; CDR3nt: TGTGCCAGCAGTGAAGCGCTTAGGGGGTCCCAGTACTTC
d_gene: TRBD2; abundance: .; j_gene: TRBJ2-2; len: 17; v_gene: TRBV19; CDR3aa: CASSPTSGRTSIGELFF; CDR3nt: TGTGCCAGTAGTCCGACTAGCGGGAGGACGAGCATCGGGGAGCTGTTTTTT
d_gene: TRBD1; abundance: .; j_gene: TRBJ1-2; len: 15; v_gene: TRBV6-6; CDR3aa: CASSYSTQGADGYTF; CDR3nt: TGTGCCAGCAGTTACTCAACACAGGGGGCGGATGGCTACACCTTC
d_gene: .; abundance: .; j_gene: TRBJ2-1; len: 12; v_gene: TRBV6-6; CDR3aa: CASEDRYNEQFF; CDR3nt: TGTGCCAGCGAAGACCGGTACAATGAGCAGTTCTTC
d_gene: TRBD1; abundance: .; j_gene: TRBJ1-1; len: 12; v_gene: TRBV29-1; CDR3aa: CSVATGGFEAFF; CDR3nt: TGCAGCGTTGCTACAGGGGGCTTTGAAGCTTTCTTT
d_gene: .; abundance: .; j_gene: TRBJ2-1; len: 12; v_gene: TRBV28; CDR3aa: CASKGILNEQFF; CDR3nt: TGTGCCAGCAAAGGGATTCTAAATGAGCAGTTCTTC
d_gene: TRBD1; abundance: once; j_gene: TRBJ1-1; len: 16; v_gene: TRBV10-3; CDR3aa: CAIRSNRDRENTEAFF; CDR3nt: TGTGCCATCAGGTCCAACCGGGACAGGGAGAACACTGAAGCTTTCTTT
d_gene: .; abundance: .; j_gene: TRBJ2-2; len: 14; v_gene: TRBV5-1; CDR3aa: CASSRTGNTGELFF; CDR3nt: TGCGCCAGCAGCCGGACGGGGAACACCGGGGAGCTGTTTTTT
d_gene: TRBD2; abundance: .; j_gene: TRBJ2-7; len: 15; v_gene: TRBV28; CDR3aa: CASSLTSGASYEQYF; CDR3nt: TGTGCCAGCAGTTTAACTAGCGGGGCTTCCTACGAGCAGTACTTC
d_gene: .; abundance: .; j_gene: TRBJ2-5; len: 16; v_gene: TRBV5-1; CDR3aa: CASSPGALAPRETQYF; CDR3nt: TGCGCCAGCAGCCCCGGGGCCCTGGCTCCCAGGGAGACCCAGTACTTC
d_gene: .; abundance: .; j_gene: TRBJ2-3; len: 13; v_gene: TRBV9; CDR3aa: CASSVHNTATQYF; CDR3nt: TGTGCCAGCAGCGTCCACAATACCGCTACGCAGTATTTT
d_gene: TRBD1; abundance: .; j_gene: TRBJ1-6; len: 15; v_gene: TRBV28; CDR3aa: CASREGTGGNSPLHF; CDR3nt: TGTGCCAGCCGCGAGGGGACAGGGGGCAATTCACCCCTCCACTTT
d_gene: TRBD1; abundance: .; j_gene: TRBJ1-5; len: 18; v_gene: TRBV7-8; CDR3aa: CASSPGVGQGMSNQPQHF; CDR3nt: TGTGCCAGCAGCCCAGGGGTGGGACAGGGGATGAGCAATCAGCCCCAGCATTTT
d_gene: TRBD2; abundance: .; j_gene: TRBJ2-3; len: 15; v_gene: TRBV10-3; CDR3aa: CAISGTSGRTDTQYF; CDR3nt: TGTGCCATCAGTGGGACTAGCGGGCGCACAGATACGCAGTATTTT
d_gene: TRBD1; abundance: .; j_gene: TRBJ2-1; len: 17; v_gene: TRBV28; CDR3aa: CASSLESSWTGKNEQFF; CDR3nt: TGTGCCAGCAGCCTTGAGTCGAGTTGGACAGGGAAGAATGAGCAGTTCTTC
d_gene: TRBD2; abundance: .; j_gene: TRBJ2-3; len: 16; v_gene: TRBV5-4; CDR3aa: CASSRLAGGSTDTQYF; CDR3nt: TGTGCCAGCAGCCGCCTAGCGGGGGGGAGCACAGATACGCAGTATTTT
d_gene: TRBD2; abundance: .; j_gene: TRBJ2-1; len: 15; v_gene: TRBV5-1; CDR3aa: CASKDGTSVYNEQFF; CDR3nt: TGCGCCAGCAAGGATGGGACTAGCGTTTACAATGAGCAGTTCTTC
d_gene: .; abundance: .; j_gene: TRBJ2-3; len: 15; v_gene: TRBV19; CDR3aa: CASSISKYRTDTQYF; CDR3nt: TGTGCCAGTAGTATATCTAAGTATAGGACAGATACGCAGTATTTT
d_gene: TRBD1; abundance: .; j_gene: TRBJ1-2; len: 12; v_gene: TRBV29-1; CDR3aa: CSAVTGEVGYTF; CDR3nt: TGCAGCGCCGTCACAGGGGAAGTTGGCTACACCTTC
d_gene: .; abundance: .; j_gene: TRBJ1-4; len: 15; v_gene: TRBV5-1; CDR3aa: CASSWDGATNEKLFF; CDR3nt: TGCGCCAGCAGCTGGGACGGTGCAACTAATGAAAAACTGTTTTTT
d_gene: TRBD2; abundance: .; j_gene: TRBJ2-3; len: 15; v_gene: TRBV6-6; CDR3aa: CASRLSGRDTDTQYF; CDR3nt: TGTGCCAGCCGACTTAGCGGGAGAGACACAGATACGCAGTATTTT
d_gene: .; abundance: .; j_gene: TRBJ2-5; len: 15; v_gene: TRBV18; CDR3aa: CASSPPTGRQETQYF; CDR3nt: TGTGCCAGCTCACCCCCGACAGGCCGACAAGAGACCCAGTACTTC
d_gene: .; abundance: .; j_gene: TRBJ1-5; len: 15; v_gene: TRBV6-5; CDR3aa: CASSYSVQGRSPQHF; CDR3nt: TGTGCCAGCAGTTACTCGGTTCAGGGAAGGTCGCCCCAGCATTTT
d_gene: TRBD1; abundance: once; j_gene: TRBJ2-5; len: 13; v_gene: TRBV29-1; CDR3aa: CSVAMGQSATQYF; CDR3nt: TGCAGCGTTGCGATGGGACAGTCGGCCACCCAGTACTTC